This T cell receptor beta chain originates from a study of T cells after yellow fever vaccination (dated by TCRdb to 2018 to 2020). Notes on the research overall: The SMART-Seq v4 Ultra Low Input RNA kit was used to prepare libraries from fractions with low cell numbers. To follow T-cell clones before and after both primary and booster YFV17D yellow fever vaccination, bulk TCR alpha and beta repertoires underwent longitudinal sequencing. The cohort comprised two healthy male donors, one aged 18 to 29 and one aged 30 to 40 years. Blood was drawn at multiple timepoints before and after primary and secondary immunization, with bulk PBMC replicates and cell subsets isolated. Overall results and qualifications from the work: Most clones expanded after primary vaccination were re-detected after the booster (96% of CD4 and more than 70% of CD8), suggesting broad memory maintenance. Compared with the primary T-cell response, the secondary T-cell response was weaker but faster, peaking on day 5 rather than day 15. A small share of clonotypes was detected in both CD4 and CD8 compartments, with the overlap likely arising from convergent recombination. Because only a couple of donors were included in the study, the extent to which the findings can be generalized is limited. Computational filtering was needed because FACS-sorted repertoires could contain abundant contaminating clonotypes from the bulk population.

The treatment or condition label corresponds to: live attenuated yellow fever vaccine strain. PBMCs were isolated from peripheral blood using a standard Ficoll-Paque protocol. Dynabeads CD4 and CD8 positive selection kits were used to isolate the CD4 and CD8 T-cell fractions. TriZol was used to extract RNA from bulk PBMCs, from CD4 and CD8 fractions, and from dextramer-positive and dextramer-negative fractions. The instrument given in TCRdb is Illumina NovaSeq 6000. Synthesis of TCR cDNA relied on 5'RACE template switching, a step that introduced a universal primer site along with unique molecular identifiers. cDNA synthesis was primed from both the TCR alpha and TCR beta constant segments. Library amplification involved two PCR steps, and the second step added sample barcodes and sequencing adapters. Sequencing of libraries was performed on Illumina HiSeq 2500 (2x100 bp) or NovaSeq (2x150 bp). The study's processing was this. MIGEC handled demultiplexing of reads and collapsing into UMI consensus sequences, while MiXCR performed V(D)J alignment. Using edgeR on replicate PBMC samples, clonotypes were called vaccine-responding if FDR was below 0.01 and the log2 fold change was above 5 up to day 15. Each bulk clonotype received a CD4 or CD8 identity based on whether the sequenced CD4 or CD8 repertoire contained that clonotype at higher abundance. TCRdb reanalyzed the raw reads on its own, using fastp at Q25 for trimming and MiXCR for clone calling, and kept in-frame beta chains. Identical CDR3 protein sequences are pooled into one entry, listed with their most common genes and DNA. TCRdb, not the original authors, processed these V and J calls. The sample profile shows 100,000 to 150,000 distinct CDR3 sequences; over 8% of them were found once. The ten largest clones capture almost 40% of the sample.

The CDR3 has 16 amino acids, counting the end cysteine and phenylalanine. Left in the record is the CDR3 DNA by itself, 48 bases read in frame from the first base. The germline V gene supplies CDR1 SQVTM and CDR2 ANQGSEA. After removal of 4 bases from V and 0 bases from J, the junction retains 2 bases not matched to a gene. This clonotype was picked up many times. The antigen it binds to is not known. No quality values exist for individual bases; no much larger clone is one base distant. This specimen consisted of CD8+ T cells sorted from PBMCs, obtained on the day of the yellow fever booster vaccination. This receptor was obtained from a man aged 18 to 30 who received the YFV17D yellow fever vaccine. The chain is assembled from TRBV29-1 and TRBJ2-2; TRBD2 fits 13 bases in the junction. The DNA sequence is as follows: TGCAGCGTTGGACTAGCGGGGGGTCCGAACACCGGGGAGCTGTTTTTT. Translated, it gives CSVGLAGGPNTGELFF.